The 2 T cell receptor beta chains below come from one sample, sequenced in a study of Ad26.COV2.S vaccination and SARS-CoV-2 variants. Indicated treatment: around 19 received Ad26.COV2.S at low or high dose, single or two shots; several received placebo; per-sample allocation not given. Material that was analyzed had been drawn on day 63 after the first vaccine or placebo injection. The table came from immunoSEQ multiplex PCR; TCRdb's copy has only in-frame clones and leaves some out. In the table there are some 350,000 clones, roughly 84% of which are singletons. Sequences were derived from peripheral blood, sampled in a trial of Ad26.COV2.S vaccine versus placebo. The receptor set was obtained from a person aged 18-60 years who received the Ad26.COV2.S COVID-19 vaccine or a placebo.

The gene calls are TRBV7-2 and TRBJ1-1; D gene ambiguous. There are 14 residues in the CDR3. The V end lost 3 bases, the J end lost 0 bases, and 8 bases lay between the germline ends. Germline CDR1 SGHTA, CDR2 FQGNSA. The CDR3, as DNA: TGTGCCAGCAGCTTCGGTCACCTGAACACTGAAGCTTTCTTT. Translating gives CASSFGHLNTEAFF.

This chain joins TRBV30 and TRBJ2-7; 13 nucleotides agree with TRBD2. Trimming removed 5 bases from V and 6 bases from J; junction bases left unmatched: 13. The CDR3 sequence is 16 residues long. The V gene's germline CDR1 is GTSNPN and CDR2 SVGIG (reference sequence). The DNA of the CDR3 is TGTGCCTGGTTCCCTCCCCCCGGGACTAGCGGGACCGAGCAGTACTTC. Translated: CAWFPPPGTSGTEQYF.